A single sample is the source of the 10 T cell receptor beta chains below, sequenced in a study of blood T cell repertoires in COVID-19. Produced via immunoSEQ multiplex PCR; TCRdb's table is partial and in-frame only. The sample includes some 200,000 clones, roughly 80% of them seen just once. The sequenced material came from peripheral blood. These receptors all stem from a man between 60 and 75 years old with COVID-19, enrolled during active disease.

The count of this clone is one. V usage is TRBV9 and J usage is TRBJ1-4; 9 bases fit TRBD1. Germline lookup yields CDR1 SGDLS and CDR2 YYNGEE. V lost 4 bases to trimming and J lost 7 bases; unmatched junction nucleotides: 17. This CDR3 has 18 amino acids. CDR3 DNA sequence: TGTGCCAGCAGCCGAGGGGGACAGGGCCCTGGGGCGCTTGAAAAACTGTTTTTT. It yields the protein CASSRGGQGPGALEKLFF.

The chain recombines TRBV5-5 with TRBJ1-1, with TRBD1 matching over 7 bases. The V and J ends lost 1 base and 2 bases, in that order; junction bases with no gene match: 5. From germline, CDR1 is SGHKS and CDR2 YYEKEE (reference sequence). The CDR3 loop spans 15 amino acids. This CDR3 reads CASSLLGQANTEAFF. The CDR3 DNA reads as TGTGCCAGCAGCTTGTTAGGACAGGCTAACACTGAAGCTTTCTTT.

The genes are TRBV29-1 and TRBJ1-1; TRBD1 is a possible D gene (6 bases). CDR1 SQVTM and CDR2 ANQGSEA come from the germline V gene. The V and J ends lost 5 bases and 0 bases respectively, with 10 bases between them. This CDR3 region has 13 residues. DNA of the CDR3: TGCAGCGTTCGGACAGTCATGAACACTGAAGCTTTCTTT. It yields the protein CSVRTVMNTEAFF.

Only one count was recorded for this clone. CDR3 sequence reads: CASSLDRGREGTEAFF. Written as DNA, the CDR3 is TGCGCCAGCAGCTTGGATAGGGGGCGTGAAGGGACTGAAGCTTTCTTT. The rearrangement links TRBV5-1 to TRBJ1-1, with TRBD1 identical over 7 bases. The trim removed 0 bases at V and 5 bases at J, leaving 10 bases unmatched. The CDR3 has 16 residues. Per the germline V gene, CDR1 is SGHRS and CDR2 is YFSETQ.

The CDR3 DNA reads TGTGCCAGCCGCAATATACAGGGCTCTAGCACAGATACGCAGTATTTT. Protein: CASRNIQGSSTDTQYF. The gene calls are TRBV6-6 and TRBJ2-3; the D gene is possibly TRBD1 (6 bases). The length of the CDR3 is 16 residues. V lost 8 bases, J lost 0 bases, and 18 bases lay in between. CDR1 is MNHNY, CDR2 SVGAGI, per germline (reference sequence).

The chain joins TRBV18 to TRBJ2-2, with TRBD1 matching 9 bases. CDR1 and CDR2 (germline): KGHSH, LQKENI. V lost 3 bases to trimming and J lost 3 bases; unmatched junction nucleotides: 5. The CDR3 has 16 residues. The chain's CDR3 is CASSPNRGPDTGELFF. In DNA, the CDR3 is TGTGCCAGCTCACCTAACAGGGGGCCGGACACCGGGGAGCTGTTTTTT.

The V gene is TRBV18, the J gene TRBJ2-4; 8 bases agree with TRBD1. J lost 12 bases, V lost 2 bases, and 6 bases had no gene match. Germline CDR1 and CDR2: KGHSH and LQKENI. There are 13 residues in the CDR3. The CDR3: CASSPSKTGGQYF. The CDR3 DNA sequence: TGTGCCAGCTCACCATCGAAAACAGGGGGTCAGTACTTC.

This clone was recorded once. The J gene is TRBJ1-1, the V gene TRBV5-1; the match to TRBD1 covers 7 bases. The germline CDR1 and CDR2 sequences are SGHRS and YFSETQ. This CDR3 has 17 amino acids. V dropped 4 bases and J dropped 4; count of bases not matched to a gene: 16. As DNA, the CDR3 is TGCGCCAGCAGCCCTTCCGGACAGGCCCAAAAGTTCACTGAAGCTTTCTTT. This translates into CASSPSGQAQKFTEAFF.

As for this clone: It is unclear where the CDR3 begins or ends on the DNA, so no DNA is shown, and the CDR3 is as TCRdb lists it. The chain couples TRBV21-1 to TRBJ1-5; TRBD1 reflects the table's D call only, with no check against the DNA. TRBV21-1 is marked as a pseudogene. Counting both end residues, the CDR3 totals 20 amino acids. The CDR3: CASSTRWGQGAQYSNQPQHF.

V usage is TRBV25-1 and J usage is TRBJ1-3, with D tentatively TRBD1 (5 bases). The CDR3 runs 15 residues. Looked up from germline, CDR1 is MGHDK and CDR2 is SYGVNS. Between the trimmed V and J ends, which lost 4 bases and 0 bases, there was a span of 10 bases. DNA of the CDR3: TGTGCCAGCAGTGCCCCGGGGGTCTCTGGAAACACCATATATTTT. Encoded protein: CASSAPGVSGNTIYF.